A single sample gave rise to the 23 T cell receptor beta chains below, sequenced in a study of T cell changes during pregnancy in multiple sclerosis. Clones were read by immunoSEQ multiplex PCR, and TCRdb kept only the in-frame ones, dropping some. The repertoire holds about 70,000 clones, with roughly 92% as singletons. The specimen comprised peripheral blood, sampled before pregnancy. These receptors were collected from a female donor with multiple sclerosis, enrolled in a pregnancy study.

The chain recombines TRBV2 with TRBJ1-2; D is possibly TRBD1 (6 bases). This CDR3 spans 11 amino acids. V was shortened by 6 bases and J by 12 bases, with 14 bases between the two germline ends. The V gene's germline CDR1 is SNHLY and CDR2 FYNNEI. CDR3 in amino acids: CASRVQGIDTF. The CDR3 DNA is TGTGCCAGCAGGGTACAGGGAATAGACACCTTC.

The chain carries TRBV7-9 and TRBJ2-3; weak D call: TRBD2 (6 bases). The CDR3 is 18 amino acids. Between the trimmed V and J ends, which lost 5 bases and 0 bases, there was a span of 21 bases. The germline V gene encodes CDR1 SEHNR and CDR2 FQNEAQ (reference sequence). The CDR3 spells CASSRPGGSGTSTDTQYF. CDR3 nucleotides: TGTGCCAGCAGCAGGCCCGGGGGTAGCGGAACTAGCACAGATACGCAGTATTTT.

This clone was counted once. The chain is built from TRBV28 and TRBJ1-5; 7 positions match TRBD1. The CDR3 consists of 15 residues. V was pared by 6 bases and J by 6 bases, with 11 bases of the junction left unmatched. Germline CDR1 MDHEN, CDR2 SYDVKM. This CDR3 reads CASRKGQVFGQPQHF. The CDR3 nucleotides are TGTGCCAGCAGGAAAGGACAGGTGTTCGGTCAGCCCCAGCATTTT.

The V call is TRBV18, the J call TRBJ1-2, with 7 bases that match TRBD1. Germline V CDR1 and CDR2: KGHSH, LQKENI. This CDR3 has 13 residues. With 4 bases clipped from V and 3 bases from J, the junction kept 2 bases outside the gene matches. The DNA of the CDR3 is TGTGCCAGCTCACAAACAGGGGACTATGGCTACACCTTC. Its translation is CASSQTGDYGYTF.

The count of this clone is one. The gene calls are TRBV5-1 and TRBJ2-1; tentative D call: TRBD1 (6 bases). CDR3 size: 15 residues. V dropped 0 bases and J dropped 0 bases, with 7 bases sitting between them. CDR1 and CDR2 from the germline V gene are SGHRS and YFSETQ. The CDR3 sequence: CASSLADSSYNEQFF. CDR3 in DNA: TGCGCCAGCAGCTTGGCGGACAGCTCCTACAATGAGCAGTTCTTC.

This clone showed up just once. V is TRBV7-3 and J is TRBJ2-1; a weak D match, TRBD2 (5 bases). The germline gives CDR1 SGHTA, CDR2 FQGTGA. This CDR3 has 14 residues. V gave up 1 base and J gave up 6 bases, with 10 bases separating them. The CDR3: CASSLISSSNEQFF. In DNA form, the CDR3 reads TGTGCCAGCAGCTTAATTTCTAGCTCCAATGAGCAGTTCTTC.

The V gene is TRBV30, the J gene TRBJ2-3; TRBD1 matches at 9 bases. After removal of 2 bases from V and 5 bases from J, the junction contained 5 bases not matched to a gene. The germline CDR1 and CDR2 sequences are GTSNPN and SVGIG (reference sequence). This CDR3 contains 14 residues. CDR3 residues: CAWSPGTGIDTQYF. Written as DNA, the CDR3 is TGTGCCTGGAGTCCTGGGACAGGGATAGATACGCAGTATTTT.

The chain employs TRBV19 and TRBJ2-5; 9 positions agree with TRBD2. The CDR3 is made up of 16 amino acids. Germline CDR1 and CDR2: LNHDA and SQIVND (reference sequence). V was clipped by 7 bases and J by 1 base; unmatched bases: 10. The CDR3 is CASTPRLAVSQETQYF. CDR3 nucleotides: TGTGCCAGTACTCCTAGACTAGCGGTCAGCCAAGAGACCCAGTACTTC. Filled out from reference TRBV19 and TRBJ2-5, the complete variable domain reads DGGITQSPKYLFRKEGQNVTLSCEQNLNHDAMYWYRQDPGQGLRLIYYSQIVNDFQKGDIAEGYSVSREKKESFPLTVTSAQKNPTAFYLCASTPRLAVSQETQYFGPGTRLLVL.

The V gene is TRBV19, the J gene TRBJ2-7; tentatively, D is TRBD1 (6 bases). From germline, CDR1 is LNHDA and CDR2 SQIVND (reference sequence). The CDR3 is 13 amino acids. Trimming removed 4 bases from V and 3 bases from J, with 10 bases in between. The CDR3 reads CASSKGHYYEQYF. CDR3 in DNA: TGTGCCAGTAGTAAGGGACACTACTACGAGCAGTACTTC.

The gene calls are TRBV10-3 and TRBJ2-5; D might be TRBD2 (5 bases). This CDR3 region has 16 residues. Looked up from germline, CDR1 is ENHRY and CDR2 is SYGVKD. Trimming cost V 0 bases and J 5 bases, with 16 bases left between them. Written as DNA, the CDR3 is TGTGCCATCAGTGAGTCTAGTCCCCGCGGAGGTGAGACCCAGTACTTC. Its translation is CAISESSPRGGETQYF.

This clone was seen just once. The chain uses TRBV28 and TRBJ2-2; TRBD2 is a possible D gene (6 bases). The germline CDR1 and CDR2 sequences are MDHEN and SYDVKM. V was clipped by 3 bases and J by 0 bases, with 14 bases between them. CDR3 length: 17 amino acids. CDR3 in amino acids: CASSFLGAGTNTGELFF. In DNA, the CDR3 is TGTGCCAGCAGTTTCCTCGGGGCGGGGACGAACACCGGGGAGCTGTTTTTT.

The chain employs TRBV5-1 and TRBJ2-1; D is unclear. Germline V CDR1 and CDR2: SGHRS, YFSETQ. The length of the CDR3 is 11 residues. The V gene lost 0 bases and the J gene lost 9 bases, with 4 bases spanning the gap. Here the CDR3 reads CASSLASEQFF. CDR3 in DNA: TGCGCCAGCAGCTTGGCCTCTGAGCAGTTCTTC.

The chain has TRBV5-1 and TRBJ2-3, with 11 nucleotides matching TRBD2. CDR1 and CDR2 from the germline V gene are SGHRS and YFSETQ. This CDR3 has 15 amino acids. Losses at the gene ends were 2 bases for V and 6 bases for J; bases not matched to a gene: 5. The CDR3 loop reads CASSFSGRATDTQYF. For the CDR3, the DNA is TGCGCCAGCAGCTTTAGCGGGAGGGCCACCGATACGCAGTATTTT.

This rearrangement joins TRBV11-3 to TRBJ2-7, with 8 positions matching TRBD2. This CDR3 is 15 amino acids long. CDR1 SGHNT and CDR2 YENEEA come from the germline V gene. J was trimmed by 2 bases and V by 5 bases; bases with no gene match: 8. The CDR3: CASSKASGLTYEQYF. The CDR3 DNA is TGTGCCAGCAGCAAGGCTAGCGGGCTTACCTACGAGCAGTACTTC. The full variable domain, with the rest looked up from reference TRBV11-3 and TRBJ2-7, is EAGVVQSPRYKIIEKKQPVAFWCNPISGHNTLYWYLQNLGQGPELLIRYENEEAVDDSQLPKDRFSAERLKGVDSTLKIQPAELGDSAVYLCASSKASGLTYEQYFGPGTRLTVT.

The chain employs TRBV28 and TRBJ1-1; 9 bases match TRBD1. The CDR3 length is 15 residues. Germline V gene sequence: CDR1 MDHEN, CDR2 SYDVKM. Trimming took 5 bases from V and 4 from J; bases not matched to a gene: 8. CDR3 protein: CASSLRYRGLTEAFF. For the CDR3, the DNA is TGTGCCAGCAGTCTCCGTTACAGGGGGCTCACTGAAGCTTTCTTT.

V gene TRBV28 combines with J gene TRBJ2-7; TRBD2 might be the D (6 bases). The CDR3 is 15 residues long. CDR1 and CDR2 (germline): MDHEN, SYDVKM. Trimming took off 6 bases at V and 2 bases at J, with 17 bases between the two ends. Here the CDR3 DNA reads TGTGCCAGCAGAGTTCCGGGAGCTAGGACCTACGAGCAGTACTTC. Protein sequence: CASRVPGARTYEQYF.

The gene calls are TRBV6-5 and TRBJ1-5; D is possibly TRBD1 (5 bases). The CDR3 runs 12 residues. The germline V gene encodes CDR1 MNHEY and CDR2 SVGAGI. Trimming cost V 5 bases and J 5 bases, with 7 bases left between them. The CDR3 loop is CASSQGDQPQHF. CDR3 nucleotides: TGTGCCAGCAGTCAAGGGGATCAGCCCCAGCATTTT.

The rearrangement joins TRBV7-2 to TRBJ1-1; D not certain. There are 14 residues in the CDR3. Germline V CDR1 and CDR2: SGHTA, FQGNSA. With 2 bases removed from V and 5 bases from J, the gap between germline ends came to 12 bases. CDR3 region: CASSLNVVGTEAFF. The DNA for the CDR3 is TGTGCCAGCAGCTTAAACGTTGTCGGGACTGAAGCTTTCTTT.

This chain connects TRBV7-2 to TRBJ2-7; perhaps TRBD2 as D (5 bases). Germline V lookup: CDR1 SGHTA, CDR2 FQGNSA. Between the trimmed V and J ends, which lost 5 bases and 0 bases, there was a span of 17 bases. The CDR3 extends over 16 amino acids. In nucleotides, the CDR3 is TGTGCCAGCAGCCGGGGTCGATCAAGGAGCTCCTACGAGCAGTACTTC. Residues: CASSRGRSRSSYEQYF.

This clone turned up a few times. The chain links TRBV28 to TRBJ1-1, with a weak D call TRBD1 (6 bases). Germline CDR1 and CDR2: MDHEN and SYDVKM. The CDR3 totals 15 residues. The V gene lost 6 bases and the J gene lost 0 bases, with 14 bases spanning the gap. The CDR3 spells CASSQAGAVNTEAFF. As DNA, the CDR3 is TGTGCCAGCAGCCAAGCGGGGGCCGTGAACACTGAAGCTTTCTTT.

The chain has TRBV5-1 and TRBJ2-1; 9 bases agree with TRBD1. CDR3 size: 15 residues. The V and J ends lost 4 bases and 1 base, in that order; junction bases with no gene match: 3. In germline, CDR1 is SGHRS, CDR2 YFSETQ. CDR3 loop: CASSRDRVSYNEQFF. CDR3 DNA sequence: TGCGCCAGCAGCAGGGACAGGGTTTCCTACAATGAGCAGTTCTTC.

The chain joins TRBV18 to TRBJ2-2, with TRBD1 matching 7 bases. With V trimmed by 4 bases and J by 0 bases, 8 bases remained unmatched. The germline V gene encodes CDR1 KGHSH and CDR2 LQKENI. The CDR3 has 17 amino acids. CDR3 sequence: CASSLTGVSTNTGELFF. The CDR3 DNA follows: TGTGCCAGCTCACTAACAGGGGTGTCCACGAACACCGGGGAGCTGTTTTTT.

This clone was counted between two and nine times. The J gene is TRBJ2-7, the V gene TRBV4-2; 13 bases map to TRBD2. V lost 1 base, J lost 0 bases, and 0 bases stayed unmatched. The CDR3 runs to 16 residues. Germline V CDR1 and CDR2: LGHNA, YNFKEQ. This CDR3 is CASSQGTSGSSYEQYF. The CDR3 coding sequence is TGTGCCAGCAGCCAAGGGACTAGCGGGAGCTCCTACGAGCAGTACTTC.